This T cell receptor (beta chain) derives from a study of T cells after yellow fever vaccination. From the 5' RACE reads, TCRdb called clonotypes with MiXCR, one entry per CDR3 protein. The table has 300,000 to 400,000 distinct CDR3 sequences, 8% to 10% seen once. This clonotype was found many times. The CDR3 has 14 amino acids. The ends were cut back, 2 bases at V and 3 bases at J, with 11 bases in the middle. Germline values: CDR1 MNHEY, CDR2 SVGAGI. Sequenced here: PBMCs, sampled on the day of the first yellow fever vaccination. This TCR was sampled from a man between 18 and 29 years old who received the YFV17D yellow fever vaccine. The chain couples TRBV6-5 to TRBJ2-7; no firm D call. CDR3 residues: CASSYAVGGYEQYF. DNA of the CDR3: TGTGCCAGCAGTTACGCGGTCGGCGGCTACGAGCAGTACTTC.